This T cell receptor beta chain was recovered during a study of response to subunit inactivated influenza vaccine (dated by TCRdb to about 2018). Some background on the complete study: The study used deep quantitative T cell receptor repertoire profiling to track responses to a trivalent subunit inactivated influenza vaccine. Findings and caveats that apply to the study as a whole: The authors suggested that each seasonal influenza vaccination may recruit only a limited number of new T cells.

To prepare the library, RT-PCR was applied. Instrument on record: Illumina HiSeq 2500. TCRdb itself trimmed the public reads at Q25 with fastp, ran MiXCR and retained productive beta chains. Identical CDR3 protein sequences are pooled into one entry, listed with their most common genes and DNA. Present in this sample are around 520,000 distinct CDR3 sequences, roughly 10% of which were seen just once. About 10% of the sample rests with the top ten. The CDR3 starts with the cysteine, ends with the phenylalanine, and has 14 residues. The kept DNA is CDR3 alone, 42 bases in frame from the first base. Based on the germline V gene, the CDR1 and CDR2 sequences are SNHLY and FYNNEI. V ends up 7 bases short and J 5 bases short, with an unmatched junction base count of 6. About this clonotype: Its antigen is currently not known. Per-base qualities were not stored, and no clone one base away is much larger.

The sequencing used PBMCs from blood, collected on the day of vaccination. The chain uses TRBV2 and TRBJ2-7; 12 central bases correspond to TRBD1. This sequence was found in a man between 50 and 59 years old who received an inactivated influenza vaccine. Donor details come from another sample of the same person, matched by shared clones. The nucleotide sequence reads TGTGCCAGCATTCAGGGACAGGGGGCCCACGAGCAGTACTTC. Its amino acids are CASIQGQGAHEQYF.